The 19 T cell receptor beta chains in this list originate from one sample, sequenced in a study of T cells in Graves' hyperthyroidism and ophthalmopathy. Authors of the study amplified TCR beta CDR3 regions from RNA transcripts. First-round RT-PCR of the TCR CDR3 relied on the HTBI primer set. TCRdb re-called the multiplex PCR reads with MiXCR, one entry per CDR3 protein. Of approximately 370,000 distinct CDR3 sequences listed, roughly a sixth are singletons. The specimen sequenced was blood. Receptor source: a young woman with Graves' hyperthyroidism that later progressed to Graves' ophthalmopathy.

This clonotype was counted many times. The CDR3 region is CASKSRGGITDTQYF. CDR3 coding DNA: TGTGCCAGCAAGTCGCGTGGGGGGATCACAGATACGCAGTATTTT. The chain uses TRBV2 and TRBJ2-3, with a tentative D call TRBD2 (6 bases). Germline CDR1 is SNHLY and CDR2 is FYNNEI. The V end lost 7 bases, the J end lost 2 bases, and 16 bases lay between the germline ends. CDR3 length equals 15 residues.

This clonotype was seen at least ten times. The chain is built from TRBV5-1 and TRBJ2-1; 14 nucleotides align to TRBD2. This CDR3 contains 15 residues. J lost 4 bases, V lost 5 bases, and 2 bases had no gene match. Germline-derived CDR1 and CDR2 are SGHRS and YFSETQ. The CDR3: CASRWTSGGYNEQFF. CDR3 DNA sequence: TGCGCCAGCAGATGGACTAGCGGGGGGTACAATGAGCAGTTCTTC.

This sequence joins TRBV7-9 and TRBJ2-1; D perhaps matches TRBD1 (6 bases). V was cut by 5 bases and J by 8 bases, with 19 bases left in between. The CDR3 runs 15 residues. The V gene's germline CDR1 is SEHNR and CDR2 FQNEAQ (reference sequence). The CDR3 nucleotides read TGTGCCAGCAGCACAACCGGGACATTCGGGGATGAGCAGTTCTTC. This codes for CASSTTGTFGDEQFF. Complete variable domain (other parts from reference TRBV7-9 and TRBJ2-1): DTGVSQNPRHKITKRGQNVTFRCDPISEHNRLYWYRQTLGQGPEFLTYFQNEAQLEKSRLLSDRFSAERPKGSFSTLEIQRTEQGDSAMYLCASSTTGTFGDEQFFGPGTRLTVL.

The chain couples TRBV7-2 to TRBJ2-7; 10 bases match TRBD1. CDR1 SGHTA and CDR2 FQGNSA come from the germline V gene. The CDR3 totals 15 residues. The V gene end was trimmed by 4 bases and the J gene end by 4 bases; junction bases not matched to a gene: 7. The CDR3 is CASSYTPGQGYEQYF. In DNA, the CDR3 is TGTGCCAGCAGCTATACCCCGGGACAGGGGTACGAGCAGTACTTC.

V gene TRBV9 combines with J gene TRBJ2-2; TRBD2 aligns across 8 bases. This CDR3 contains 14 residues. Looked up from germline, CDR1 is SGDLS and CDR2 is YYNGEE. V shed 6 bases, J shed 5 bases, and the junction held 6 bases outside the gene matches. In nucleotides, the CDR3 is TGTGCCAGCATCAGCGGGAGAAATACCGGGGAGCTGTTTTTT. This sequence encodes CASISGRNTGELFF.

This clonotype was counted many times. This rearrangement joins TRBV29-1 to TRBJ2-7, with 8 bases lining up with TRBD1. Germline loops: CDR1 SQVTM, CDR2 ANQGSEA. The CDR3 totals 16 residues. Unmatched junction bases numbered 9, after V lost 2 bases and J lost 0 bases. The chain's CDR3 is CSVEFGQGPSSYEQYF. The CDR3 nucleotides are TGCAGCGTTGAATTCGGACAGGGTCCGAGCTCCTACGAGCAGTACTTC.

This clonotype was counted only a few times. The V call is TRBV29-1, the J call TRBJ2-3; D is perhaps TRBD1 or TRBD2 (5 bases each). The germline V gene encodes CDR1 SQVTM and CDR2 ANQGSEA. The CDR3 has 15 amino acids. V was shortened by 2 bases and J by 0 bases, with 12 bases between the two germline ends. This CDR3 is CSVEIPGPSTDTQYF. The DNA for the CDR3 is TGCAGCGTTGAAATTCCGGGGCCTAGCACAGATACGCAGTATTTT.

A remark on this clonotype: A read error may be the cause here, since a much bigger clone is one base away. The chain joins TRBV2 to TRBJ2-7; 7 bases are a match to TRBD2. The germline V gene has CDR1 SNHLY and CDR2 FYNNEI. J lost 4 bases, V lost 2 bases, and 14 bases had no gene match. This CDR3 has 17 amino acids. In nucleotides, the CDR3 is TGTGCCAGCAGTGAACCGAACGATGGGGGGGGGGGGTACGAGCAGTACTTC. It is translated as CASSEPNDGGGGYEQYF. The whole variable domain, filled in from reference TRBV2 and TRBJ2-7, reads EPEVTQTPSHQVTQMGQEVILRCVPISNHLYFYWYRQILGQKVEFLVSFYNNEISEKSEIFDDQFSVERPDGSNFTLKIRSTKLEDSAMYFCASSEPNDGGGGYEQYFGPGTRLTVT.

On this clonotype: A much larger clonotype is one base distant, so this may be a read error. The CDR3 protein is CASSQPPGGSLYNKQFF. The CDR3 DNA is TGTGCCAGCAGCCAACCCCCCGGGGGTTCCCTCTACAATAAGCAGTTCTTC. V is TRBV4-2 and J is TRBJ2-1; perhaps TRBD2 as D (6 bases). The germline CDR1 and CDR2 sequences are LGHNA and YNFKEQ. CDR3 length equals 17 residues.

This rearrangement joins TRBV20-1 to TRBJ2-7; D is undetermined. Trimming took off 3 bases at V and 1 base at J, with 13 bases between the two ends. From germline, CDR1 is DFQATT and CDR2 SNEGSKA (reference sequence). The CDR3 is 14 amino acids. The CDR3 DNA is TGCAGTGCTAGGGCGCAGGATAGATCCTACGAGCAGTACTTC. Its translation: CSARAQDRSYEQYF.

This clonotype came up many times. For the CDR3, the DNA is TGTGCCAGCAGCTTCGACGTTGGGGCAACTAATGAAAAACTGTTTTTT. It encodes CASSFDVGATNEKLFF. The chain uses TRBV11-2 and TRBJ1-4; D not certain. This CDR3 has 16 residues. Germline V CDR1 and CDR2: SGHAT, FQNNGV. The germline V and J ends were trimmed by 3 bases and 0 bases, with 11 bases remaining between them.

This clonotype was recorded at least ten times. The chain uses TRBV28 and TRBJ2-7; 9 bases map to TRBD1. This CDR3 has 14 amino acids. The junction had 9 bases not matched to a gene; V was cut back by 11 bases and J by 1 base. Germline V gene data show CDR1 as MDHEN and CDR2 as SYDVKM. The CDR3 loop is CAALETGGSYEQYF. In DNA, the CDR3 is TGTGCCGCACTCGAGACAGGGGGATCCTACGAGCAGTACTTC.

This clonotype was picked up a small number of times. The V gene is TRBV7-2, the J gene TRBJ2-2; TRBD2 agrees at 7 bases. The trim removed 5 bases at V and 7 bases at J, leaving 16 bases unmatched. This CDR3 spans 17 amino acids. Germline V gene data show CDR1 as SGHTA and CDR2 as FQGNSA. The CDR3 DNA is TGTGCCAGCAGCCTACGACCCGGGGAGGGGATGGGCGGGGAGCTGTTTTTT. Protein sequence: CASSLRPGEGMGGELFF.

V gene TRBV6-1 combines with J gene TRBJ2-4, with D perhaps being TRBD1 or TRBD2 (5 bases each). Germline assignment: CDR1 MNHNS and CDR2 SASEGT. The CDR3 runs to 17 residues. V lost 4 bases to trimming and J lost 0 bases, with 16 bases between them. CDR3 protein: CASSAGPTILAKNIQYF. The CDR3 region has the DNA TGTGCCAGCAGTGCGGGACCGACGATATTAGCCAAAAACATTCAGTACTTC.

This clonotype was observed at least ten times. V and J are TRBV7-6 and TRBJ2-3; the match to TRBD2 covers 7 bases. CDR1 is SGHVS and CDR2 is FNYEAQ in the germline V gene. The CDR3 is 14 amino acids. Trimming took 1 base from V and 5 from J; bases not matched to a gene: 3. CDR3 sequence (DNA): TGTGCCAGCAGCTTAGTATCGGGGGGAGATACGCAGTATTTT. Translation: CASSLVSGGDTQYF.

In this sample, this clonotype turned up many times. The genes are TRBV12-3 or TRBV12-4 and TRBJ2-2, with 12 bases lining up with TRBD2. Trimming at V came to 5 bases and at J to 4 bases, leaving 2 bases not matched to a gene. The CDR3 has 15 residues. CDR3 sequence reads: CASSPTSGGTGELFF. The CDR3 nucleotides read TGTGCCAGCAGTCCGACTAGCGGGGGCACCGGGGAGCTGTTTTTT.

V and J are TRBV7-9 and TRBJ1-1, with D tentatively TRBD1 (5 bases). The germline V gene has CDR1 SEHNR and CDR2 FQNEAQ (reference sequence). V shed 5 bases and J shed 4 bases, with 17 bases lying between them. The CDR3 has 15 amino acids. CDR3 protein: CASSLMDSQGTEAFF. In nucleotides, the CDR3 is TGTGCCAGCAGCCTAATGGACTCTCAGGGCACTGAAGCTTTCTTT.

This chain links TRBV6-5 with TRBJ2-3, with D possibly being TRBD2 (6 bases). V was shortened by 4 bases and J by 2 bases, with 13 bases between the two germline ends. Germline V CDR1 and CDR2: MNHEY, SVGAGI. This CDR3 has 15 amino acids. The CDR3 bases are TGTGCCAGCAGTTTGGGGGGAGCGAACACAGATACGCAGTATTTT. Encoded protein: CASSLGGANTDTQYF.

This clonotype was observed many times. V usage is TRBV27 and J usage is TRBJ1-1; no firm D call. The germline V gene encodes CDR1 MNHEY and CDR2 SMNVEV (reference sequence). The CDR3 loop spans 15 amino acids. Trimming stripped 2 bases from V and 1 base from J, with 11 bases between. The CDR3 sequence: CASSLLGGSNTEAFF. The CDR3 DNA sequence: TGTGCCAGCAGTTTACTTGGTGGGTCGAACACTGAAGCTTTCTTT.